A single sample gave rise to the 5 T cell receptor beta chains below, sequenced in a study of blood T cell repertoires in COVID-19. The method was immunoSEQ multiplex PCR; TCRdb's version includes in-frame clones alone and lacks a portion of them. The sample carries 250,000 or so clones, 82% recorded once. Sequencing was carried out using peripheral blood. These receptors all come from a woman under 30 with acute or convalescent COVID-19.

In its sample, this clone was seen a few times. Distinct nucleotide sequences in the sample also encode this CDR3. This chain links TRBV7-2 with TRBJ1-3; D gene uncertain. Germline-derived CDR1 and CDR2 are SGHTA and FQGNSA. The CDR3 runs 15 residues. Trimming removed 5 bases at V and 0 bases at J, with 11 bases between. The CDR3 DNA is TGTGCCAGCAGCCGTAGCGGGGACTCTGGAAACACCATATATTTT. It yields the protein CASSRSGDSGNTIYF.

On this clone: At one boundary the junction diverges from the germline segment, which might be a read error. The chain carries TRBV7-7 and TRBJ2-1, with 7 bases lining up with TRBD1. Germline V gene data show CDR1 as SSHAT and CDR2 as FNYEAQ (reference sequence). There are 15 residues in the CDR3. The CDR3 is CASSLGTADGNEQFF. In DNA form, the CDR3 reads TGTGCTAGCAGCTTAGGGACAGCTGACGGCAATGAGCAGTTCTTC. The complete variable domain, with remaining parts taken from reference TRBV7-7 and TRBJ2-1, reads GAGVSQSPRYKVTKRGQDVTLRCDPISSHATLYWYQQALGQGPEFLTYFNYEAQPDKSGLPSDRFSAERPEGSISTLTIQRTEQRDSAMYRCASSLGTADGNEQFFGPGTRLTVL.

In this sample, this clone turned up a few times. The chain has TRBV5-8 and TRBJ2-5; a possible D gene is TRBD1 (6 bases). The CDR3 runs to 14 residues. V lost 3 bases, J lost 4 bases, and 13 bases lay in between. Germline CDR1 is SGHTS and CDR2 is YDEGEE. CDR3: CASSSNREGETQYF. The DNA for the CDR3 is TGTGCCAGCAGCTCCAACAGGGAAGGAGAGACCCAGTACTTC.

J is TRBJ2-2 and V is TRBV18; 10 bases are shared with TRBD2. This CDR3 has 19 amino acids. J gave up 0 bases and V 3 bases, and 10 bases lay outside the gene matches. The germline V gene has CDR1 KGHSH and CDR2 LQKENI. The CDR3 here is CASSPPGLAAMANTGELFF. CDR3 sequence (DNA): TGTGCCAGCTCACCTCCCGGACTAGCGGCGATGGCGAACACCGGGGAGCTGTTTTTT.

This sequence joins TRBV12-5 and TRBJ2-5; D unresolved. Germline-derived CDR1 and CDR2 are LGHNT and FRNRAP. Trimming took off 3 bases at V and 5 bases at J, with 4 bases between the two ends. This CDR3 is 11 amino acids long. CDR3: CASGFVETQYF. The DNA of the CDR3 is TGTGCTAGTGGTTTCGTGGAGACCCAGTACTTC.